The source of this TCR beta chain is a study of CD8+CD57+ T cells in acquired aplastic anemia. Overall study context: The sorted CD4+ and CD8+ cells yielded an average about 3.5 ug of DNA.

The CDR3 loop spans 13 amino acids. CDR1 and CDR2 (germline): SNHLY, FYNNEI. Trimming removed 4 bases at V and 10 bases at J, with 16 bases between. The study's findings and limits: Twenty-nine shared CD8+ CDR3s appeared highly expressed within patients' immunodominant clones.

Before being chosen for sequencing, patients had shown CD8+CD57+ cell expansion by flow cytometry. Patients uniformly had severe acquired aplastic anemia. Sampling of blood occurred while the patients had still received no therapy. As concerns this clonotype: Its specificity is unknown.

The use of genomic DNA as template underpinned the TCR beta VDJ and CDR3 profiling. Each CDR3 protein is one row after TCRdb ran MiXCR on the reads. The sample has approximately 190,000 distinct CDR3 sequences; roughly half are singletons. Source material: sorted CD4+, CD8+, or CD8+CD57+ T cells (not recorded which) from PBMCs. J is TRBJ2-5 and V is TRBV2, with a weak D call TRBD1 (5 bases). The sequence came from a human donor with aplastic anemia. The CDR3 region is CASSGGRNKVQYF. The CDR3 nucleotides read TGTGCCAGCAGTGGGGGCAGGAACAAGGTCCAGTACTTC.